This T cell receptor (beta chain) came from a study of blood T cell repertoires in COVID-19. Study as a whole: The samples span acute and convalescent COVID-19 from the United States, Italy and Spain. PBMCs, B-cell-depleted T cells, or T cells were the source of the cDNA or gDNA that made up the material.

This clone was seen a few times. Trimming left V 4 bases short and J 4 bases short, with 11 bases between. This CDR3 is built from 13 residues. Germline V gene data show CDR1 as SGDLS and CDR2 as YYNGEE. Original handling: Amplification of reference gene primers was used by the study to estimate nucleated cell counts. This table comes from immunoSEQ multiplex PCR, and its TCRdb copy is limited to in-frame clones, with some not included. The V and J calls and clone size were taken over from that table, and D and trimming were inferred from the DNA. The sample contains about 240,000 clones, 75% to 90% of which appear only once.

The rearrangement links TRBV9 to TRBJ1-2; D possibly corresponds to TRBD1 (6 bases). The sequenced material came from peripheral blood. This sequence originates from a man between 60 and 75 years old who had recovered from COVID-19. The chain's CDR3 is CASSLARGYGYTF. Here the CDR3 DNA reads TGTGCCAGCAGCCTCGCCAGGGGCTATGGCTACACCTTC.